This TCR beta chain is drawn from a study of spatial heterogeneity in lung cancer. Time point in this sample: blood at routine non-recurrence follow-up after resection. Whole RNA from tumor, nontumor lung or frozen PBMC was sequenced unsorted. The sample holds many counts of this clonotype. TCRdb itself ran the 5' RACE reads through MiXCR, one entry per CDR3 protein. In the table there are around 110,000 distinct CDR3 sequences, more than 9% of which are singletons. This clonotype was obtained from a male donor with early-stage non-small cell lung cancer. The starting material was PBMCs, obtained at follow-up.

As DNA, the CDR3 is TGTGCCAGCAGAGGGACGGTAGAAGAGACCCAGTACTTC. This gives the protein CASRGTVEETQYF. The chain has TRBV7-2 and TRBJ2-5; the D gene could be TRBD1 or TRBD2 (5 bases each). Germline CDR1 reads SGHTA; CDR2 reads FQGNSA. The V end lost 6 bases, the J end lost 3 bases, and 11 bases lay between the germline ends. CDR3 length: 13 residues.